This T cell receptor beta chain was sequenced for a study of blood T cell repertoires in COVID-19. Generated by immunoSEQ multiplex PCR, the TCRdb table keeps only in-frame clones and is missing some. The sample includes over 350,000 clones, approximately 93% of them seen just once. Trimming removed 6 bases from V and 5 bases from J; junction bases left unmatched: 9. CDR1 is ENHRY and CDR2 is SYGVKD in the germline V gene. The CDR3 is made up of 14 amino acids. Living in about two dozen US areas, the participants were between roughly 18 and 89 years of age. A case of COVID-19 had been met by exposed participants within 2 weeks before study entry. This clone has a single count.

The sample consisted of PBMCs or T cells enriched from blood (not recorded which). The TCR comes from a woman aged 40-49 years who had been exposed to COVID-19. This sequence joins TRBV10-3 and TRBJ1-1, with 7 bases matching TRBD1. For the CDR3, the DNA is TGTGCCATCAGGCAGGACAGGACCCCGACTGAAGCTTTCTTT. This encodes CAIRQDRTPTEAFF.